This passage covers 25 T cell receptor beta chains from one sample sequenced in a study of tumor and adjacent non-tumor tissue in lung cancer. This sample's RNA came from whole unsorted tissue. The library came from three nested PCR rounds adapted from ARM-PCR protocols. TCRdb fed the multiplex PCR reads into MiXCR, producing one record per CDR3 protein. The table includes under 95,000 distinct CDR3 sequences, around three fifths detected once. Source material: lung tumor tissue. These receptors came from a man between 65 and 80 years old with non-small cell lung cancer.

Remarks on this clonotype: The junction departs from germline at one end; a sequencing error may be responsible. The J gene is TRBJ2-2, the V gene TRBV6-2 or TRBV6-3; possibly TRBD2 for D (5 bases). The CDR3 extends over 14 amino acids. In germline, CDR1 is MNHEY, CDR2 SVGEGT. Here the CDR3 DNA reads TGTGCCAGCAGTTACAATTCGAACGCCGGGGAGCTGTCTTTT. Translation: CASSYNSNAGELSF.

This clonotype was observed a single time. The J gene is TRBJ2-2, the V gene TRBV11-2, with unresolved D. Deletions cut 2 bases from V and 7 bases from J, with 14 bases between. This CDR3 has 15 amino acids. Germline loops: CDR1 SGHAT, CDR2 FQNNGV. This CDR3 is CASSLSTPWVGELFF. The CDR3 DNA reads TGTGCCAGCAGCTTATCAACTCCCTGGGTCGGGGAGCTGTTTTTT.

In DNA form, the CDR3 reads TGTGCCAGCAGCTTAGGTAGTTGGGACACAGATACGCAGTATTTT. Translation: CASSLGSWDTDTQYF. The rearrangement links TRBV7-9 to TRBJ2-3; D remains unclear. The CDR3 is made up of 15 amino acids. The germline V gene has CDR1 SEHNR and CDR2 FQNEAQ (reference sequence). The germline V and J ends were trimmed by 1 base and 2 bases, with 10 bases remaining between them.

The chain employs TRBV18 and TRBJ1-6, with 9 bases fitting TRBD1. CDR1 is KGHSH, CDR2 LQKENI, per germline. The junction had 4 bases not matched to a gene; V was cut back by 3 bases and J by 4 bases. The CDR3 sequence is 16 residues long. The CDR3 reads CASSPAGTGYNSPLHF. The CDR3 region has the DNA TGTGCCAGCTCACCGGCGGGGACAGGGTATAATTCACCCCTCCACTTT.

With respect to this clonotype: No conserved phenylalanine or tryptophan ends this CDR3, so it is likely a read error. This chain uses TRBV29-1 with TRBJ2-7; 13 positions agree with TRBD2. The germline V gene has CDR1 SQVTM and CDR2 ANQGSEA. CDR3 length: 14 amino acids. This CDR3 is CRAQLAGGPREQYL. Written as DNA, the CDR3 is TGCAGGGCGCAACTAGCGGGAGGGCCTCGAGAGCAGTACTTA.

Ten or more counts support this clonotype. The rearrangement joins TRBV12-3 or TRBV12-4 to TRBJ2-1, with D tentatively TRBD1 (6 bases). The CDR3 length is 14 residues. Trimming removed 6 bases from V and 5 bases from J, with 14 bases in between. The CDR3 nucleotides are TGTGCCAGCAGGGGATACAGGGCGGACAATGAGCAGTTCTTC. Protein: CASRGYRADNEQFF.

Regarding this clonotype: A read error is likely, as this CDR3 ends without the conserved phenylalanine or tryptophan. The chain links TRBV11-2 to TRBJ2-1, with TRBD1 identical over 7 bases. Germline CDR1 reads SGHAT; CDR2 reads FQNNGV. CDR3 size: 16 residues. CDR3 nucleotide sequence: TGTTCCAGCAGCTTCGGGACAGCACCCATAATGGATGAGCAGTTCTTA. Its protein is CSSSFGTAPIMDEQFL.

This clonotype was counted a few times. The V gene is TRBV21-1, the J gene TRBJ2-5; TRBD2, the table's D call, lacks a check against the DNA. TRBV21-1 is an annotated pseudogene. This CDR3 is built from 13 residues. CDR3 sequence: CASTERGEETQYF. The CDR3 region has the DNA TGTGCCAGCACCGAGCGGGGGGAAGAGACCCAGTACTTC.

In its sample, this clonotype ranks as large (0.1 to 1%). CDR3 DNA sequence: TGTGCCACTTCCTTGACAGGGGAAAATTCACCCCTCCACTTT. Amino acid sequence: CATSLTGENSPLHF. This sequence joins TRBV6-5 and TRBJ1-6; 8 bases are a match to TRBD1. The CDR3 length is 14 residues. Per the germline V gene, CDR1 is MNHEY and CDR2 is SVGAGI. J lost 7 bases, V lost 10 bases, and 9 bases had no gene match.

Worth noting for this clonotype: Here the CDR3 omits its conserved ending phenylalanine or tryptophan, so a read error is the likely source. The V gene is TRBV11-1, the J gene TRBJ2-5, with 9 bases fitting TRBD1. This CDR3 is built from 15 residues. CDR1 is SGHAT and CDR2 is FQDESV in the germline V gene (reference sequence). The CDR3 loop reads CAGSPRDRVFENQYL. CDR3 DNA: TGTGCCGGCAGCCCCCGGGACAGGGTTTTTGAGAACCAGTACTTA.

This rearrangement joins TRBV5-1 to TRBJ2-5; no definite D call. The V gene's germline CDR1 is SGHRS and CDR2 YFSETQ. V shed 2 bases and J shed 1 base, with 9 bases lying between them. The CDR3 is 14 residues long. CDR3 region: CASSFGWAQETQYF. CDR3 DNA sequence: TGCGCCAGCAGCTTTGGTTGGGCCCAAGAGACCCAGTACTTC.

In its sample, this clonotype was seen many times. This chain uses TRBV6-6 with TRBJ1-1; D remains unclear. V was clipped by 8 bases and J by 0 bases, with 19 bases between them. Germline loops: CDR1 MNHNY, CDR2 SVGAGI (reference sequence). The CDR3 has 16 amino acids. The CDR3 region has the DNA TGTGCCAGCCGCGCCTTTCTGGGGAAAATGAACACTGAAGCTTTCTTT. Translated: CASRAFLGKMNTEAFF.

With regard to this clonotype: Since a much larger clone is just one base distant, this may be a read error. The CDR3 loop is CASSLAEVGNEQFF. The CDR3 bases are TGTGCCAGCAGCTTAGCAGAAGTCGGCAATGAGCAGTTCTTC. This chain connects TRBV7-9 to TRBJ2-1; D is unclear. Trimming pared 0 bases from V and 6 bases from J, leaving 9 bases between. The CDR3 is 14 amino acids. Germline V lookup: CDR1 SEHNR, CDR2 FQNEAQ (reference sequence).

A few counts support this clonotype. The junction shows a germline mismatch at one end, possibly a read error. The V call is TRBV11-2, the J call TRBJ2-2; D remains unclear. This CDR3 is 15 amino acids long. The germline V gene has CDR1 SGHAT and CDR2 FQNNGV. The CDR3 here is CANSLSFGYTGELFF. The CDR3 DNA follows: TGTGCCAACAGCTTAAGTTTCGGGTACACGGGGGAGCTGTTTTTT.

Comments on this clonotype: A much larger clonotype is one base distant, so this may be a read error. CDR3 sequence: CASSAIQGLHEQYF. CDR3 sequence (DNA): TGTGCCAGCAGCGCAATCCAGGGTCTCCACGAGCAGTACTTC. The gene calls are TRBV7-9 and TRBJ2-7; maybe TRBD1 (5 bases). The V end lost 5 bases, the J end lost 5 bases, and 16 bases lay between the germline ends. In germline, CDR1 is SEHNR, CDR2 FQNEAQ (reference sequence). The CDR3 contains 14 residues.

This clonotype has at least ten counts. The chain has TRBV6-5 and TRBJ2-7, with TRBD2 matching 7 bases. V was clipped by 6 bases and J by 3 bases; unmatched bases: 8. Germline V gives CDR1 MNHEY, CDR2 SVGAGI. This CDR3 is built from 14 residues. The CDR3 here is CASSRSGTVYEQYF. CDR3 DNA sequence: TGTGCCAGCAGCCGGAGCGGGACCGTCTACGAGCAGTACTTC.

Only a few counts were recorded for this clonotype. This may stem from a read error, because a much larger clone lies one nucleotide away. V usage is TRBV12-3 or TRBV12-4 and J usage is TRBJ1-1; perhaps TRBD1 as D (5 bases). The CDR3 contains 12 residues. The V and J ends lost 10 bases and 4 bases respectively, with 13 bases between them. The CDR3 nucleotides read TGTGCCAACACCTTGGGGGGCACTGAAGCTTTCTTT. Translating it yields CANTLGGTEAFF.

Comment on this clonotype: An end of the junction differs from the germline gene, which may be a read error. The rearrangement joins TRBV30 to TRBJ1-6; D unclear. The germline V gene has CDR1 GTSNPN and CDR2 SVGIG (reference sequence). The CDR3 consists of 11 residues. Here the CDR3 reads CPWSANSPLHF. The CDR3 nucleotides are TGTCCCTGGAGTGCCAATTCACCCCTCCACTTT.

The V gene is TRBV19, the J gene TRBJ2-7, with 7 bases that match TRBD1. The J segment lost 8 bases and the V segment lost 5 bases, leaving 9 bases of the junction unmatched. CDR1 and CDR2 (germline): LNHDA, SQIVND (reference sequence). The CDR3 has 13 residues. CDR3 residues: CASSVDRDGKQYF. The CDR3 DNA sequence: TGTGCCAGTAGTGTTGACAGGGACGGGAAGCAGTACTTC.

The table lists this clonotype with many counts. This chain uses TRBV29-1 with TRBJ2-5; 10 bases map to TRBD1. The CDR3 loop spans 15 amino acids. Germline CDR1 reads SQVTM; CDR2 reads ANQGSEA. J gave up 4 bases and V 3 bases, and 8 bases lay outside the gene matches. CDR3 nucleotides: TGCAGCGTTGACCTTAGGGACAGGGGAATAGAGACCCAGTACTTC. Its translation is CSVDLRDRGIETQYF.

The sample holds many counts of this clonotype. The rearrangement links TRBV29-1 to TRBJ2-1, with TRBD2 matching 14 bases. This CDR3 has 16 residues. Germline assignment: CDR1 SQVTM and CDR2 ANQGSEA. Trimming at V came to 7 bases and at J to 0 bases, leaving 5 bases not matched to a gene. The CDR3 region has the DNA TGCAGCGCCGGACTAGCGGGGGGTTTCTCCTACAATGAGCAGTTCTTC. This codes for CSAGLAGGFSYNEQFF.

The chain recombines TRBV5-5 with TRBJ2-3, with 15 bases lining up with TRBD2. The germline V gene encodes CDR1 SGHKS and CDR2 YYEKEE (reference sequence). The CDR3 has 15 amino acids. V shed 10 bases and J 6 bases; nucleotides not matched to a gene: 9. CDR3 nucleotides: TGTGCCTCCCTGCATGGACTAGCGGGAGGGGATACGCAGTATTTT. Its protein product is CASLHGLAGGDTQYF.

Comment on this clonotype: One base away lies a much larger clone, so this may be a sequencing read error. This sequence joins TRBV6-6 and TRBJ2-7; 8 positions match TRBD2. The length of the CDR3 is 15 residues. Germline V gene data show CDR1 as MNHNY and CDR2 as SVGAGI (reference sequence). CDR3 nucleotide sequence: TGTTCCAGCAGGGCCACTAGCGGCCGCTCCTACGAGCAGTACTTC. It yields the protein CSSRATSGRSYEQYF.

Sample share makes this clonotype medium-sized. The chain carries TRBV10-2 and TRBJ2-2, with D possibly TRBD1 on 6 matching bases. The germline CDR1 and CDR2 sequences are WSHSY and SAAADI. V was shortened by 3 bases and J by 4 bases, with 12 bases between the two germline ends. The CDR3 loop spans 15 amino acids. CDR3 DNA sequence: TGCGCCAGCAGTGATTGGGGGCGCCCCACCGGGGAGCTGTTTTTT. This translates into CASSDWGRPTGELFF.

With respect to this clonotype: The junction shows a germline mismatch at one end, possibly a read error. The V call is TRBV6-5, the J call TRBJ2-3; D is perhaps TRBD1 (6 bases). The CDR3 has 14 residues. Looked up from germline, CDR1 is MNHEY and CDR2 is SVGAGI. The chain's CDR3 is CASSYRQGRGRQYF. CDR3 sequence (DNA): TGTGCCAGTAGTTACCGGCAGGGGAGAGGTAGGCAGTATTTT.